This is a list of T cell receptor beta chains from one sample in a study of CD8+ T cells in alopecia areata. Using immunoSEQ multiplex PCR, the repertoire was profiled, and TCRdb retains in-frame clones only, with some absent. The sample holds 150,000 to 200,000 clones, 58% seen once. Material: CD4+ T cells sorted from blood, obtained at approximately week 56, from a patient treated with tofacitinib. The source is a human donor with alopecia areata. The CDR3 runs from the conserved cysteine through the conserved F or W. The D gene is left open where the match is weak.

TRBV5-6	NA	TRBJ2-7	CASSLVDNYEQYF
TRBV4-1	NA	TRBJ2-3	CASSPNPRPTDTQYF
TRBV2	NA	TRBJ2-3	CASRRLAADTDTQYF
TRBV30	NA	TRBJ1-3	CAWSLGTSGNTIYF
TRBV29-1	NA	TRBJ2-3	CSVVGRARDTQYF
TRBV5-1	NA	TRBJ2-7	CASRDGRTNYEQYF
TRBV25-1	NA	TRBJ1-1	CASEGGNTEAFF
TRBV5-1	NA	TRBJ2-3	CASSLAGFTDTQYF
TRBV5-1	NA	TRBJ2-7	CASSLSTDYEQYF
TRBV15	TRBD1	TRBJ1-2	CATSRAGQVSNYGYTF
TRBV4-1	NA	TRBJ1-3	CASSQAVTVGNTIYF
TRBV6-5	NA	TRBJ1-2	CASSQGRNYGYTF
TRBV7-2	NA	TRBJ2-7	CASSLAGRGTYEQYF
TRBV19	TRBD1	TRBJ2-1	CASSTWTGNEQFF
TRBV4-1	TRBD1	TRBJ2-7	CASSQGIGTGSNEQYF
TRBV7-9	NA	TRBJ1-2	CASSLEIGNYGYTF
TRBV29-1	TRBD1	TRBJ1-1	CSVPRTTGAAEAFF
TRBV6-5	NA	TRBJ1-2	CASSYSRQGLGYTF
TRBV27	TRBD1	TRBJ1-6	CASSQTGKGGISASPLHF
TRBV4-1	TRBD2	TRBJ2-7	CASSHPRLAGGGEQYF
TRBV18	TRBD1	TRBJ2-1	CASSPGTGAFGNEQFF
TRBV18	NA	TRBJ1-3	CASSPTGTAGSGNTIYF
TRBV5-6	TRBD2	TRBJ2-5	CASSPTSGGLETQYF
TRBV14	NA	TRBJ2-5	CASSQDLGQGMKTQYF
TRBV5-1	NA	TRBJ2-3	CASAPGGADTQYF
TRBV2	NA	TRBJ2-7	CASPRTQDSYEQYF
TRBV5-1	NA	TRBJ2-3	CASSSTAPTDTQYF
TRBV6-5	NA	TRBJ1-1	CASSRFGEATFF
TRBV30	TRBD1	TRBJ2-7	CAWRPGGTGAYEQYF
TRBV4-2	TRBD1	TRBJ1-6	CASSRDREQRASPLHF
TRBV29-1	TRBD1	TRBJ1-1	CSVELRRKQGTEAFF
TRBV29-1	NA	TRBJ2-3	CSAHPRLTDTQYF
TRBV27	TRBD2	TRBJ2-7	CASRRISGGSRSYEQYF
TRBV29-1	NA	TRBJ2-7	CSVVYGGSGEQYF
TRBV4-2	NA	TRBJ2-3	CASSQLGRADTQYF
TRBV6-1	NA	TRBJ1-4	CASSGTEANEKLFF
TRBV30	TRBD2	TRBJ2-7	CAWSRRGGPYEQYF
TRBV15	NA	TRBJ2-5	CATSRDPGGYQETQYF
TRBV7-9	NA	TRBJ1-2	CASSKNRVGYGYTF
TRBV6-5	NA	TRBJ1-5	CASSYRDNQPQHF
TRBV4-2	NA	TRBJ2-7	CASSPTRARLEYEQYF
TRBV14	TRBD2	TRBJ2-3	CASSRSGVSTDTQYF
TRBV19	TRBD1	TRBJ1-2	CASRNRRGDRGPGYTF
TRBV14	NA	TRBJ1-2	CASSQDYLYGYTF
TRBV6-5	TRBD2	TRBJ2-3	CASSWGMAGGEDTQYF